This TCR beta chain was sequenced for a study of blood T cell repertoires in COVID-19 (dated by TCRdb to the early 2020s). Regarding the complete study: Samples covering the acute and convalescent phases of COVID-19 were provided by collaborators in the United States, Italy and Spain. The material from the prospective study consisted of cDNA or gDNA derived from T cells, B-cell-depleted T cells, or PBMCs. Subjects who had been exposed to COVID-19, were actively infected with it, or had recovered from it provided the deeply sampled blood TCRbeta repertoires that made up the dataset. The repertoires were released in a freely available public database meant as a resource for research on the immune response to SARS-CoV-2. Samples were obtained from the ongoing ImmuneRACE study (first 160 participants) and from 1,200 or so subjects provided by 6 global collaborators. Nearly every sample came with metadata listing a de-identified subject ID, COVID-19 status, age in years and sex. Where available, HLA class I and class II types were obtained from metadata supplied by the sample provider rather than from assay-based typing. Paper-wide results and their limitations: The amount of clinical and demographic metadata varied by source and participant and was provided uncurated.

By its share of the sample, this clone is medium-sized (0.01 to 0.1%). This clone's antigen is unknown. An end of the junction does not agree with germline; a read error may underlie this. TCRbeta CDR3 regions were amplified from genomic DNA by means of the immunoSEQ Assay, a bias-controlled multiplex PCR. Per the original workflow: Nucleated cell counts per sample were estimated from amplification of reference gene primers within the assay. To quantify the absolute abundance of each unique TCRbeta CDR3 rearrangement, sequence reads were collapsed and filtered. For each sample, productive Simpson clonality was calculated as the square root of Simpson's diversity index over productive rearrangements. The source is immuneACCESS, and TCRdb retained only in-frame sequences with V and J called. Part of the clones is not carried over; for the studies checked, unresolved V genes explain less than half of this, and the remainder is unexplained. V, J and clone size derive from that table, while D and trimming were established from the DNA sequence. This sample has 17,000 or so clones in its table, and roughly 75% of those were observed once. 20% to 25% of the sample rests with the top ten.

The collaborating institutions used their own protocols to collect whole blood in K2EDTA tubes. Collaborator samples were shipped for TCRbeta analysis as frozen whole blood, isolated PBMCs, or DNA extracted from either sample type. The CDR3, cysteine through phenylalanine, is 13 amino acids long. Of all the DNA, just the CDR3 is kept, 39 bases in frame from base 1. Sequences SGHDN (CDR1) and FVKESK (CDR2) are obtained from the germline V gene. This chain is built from TRBV14 and TRBJ2-7; a weak D assignment points to TRBD1 (6 bases agree). The TCR comes from a man aged 55-75 years with active or convalescent COVID-19. Sequencing was done on a sample of peripheral blood. The nucleotide sequence reads as follows: TGTGCCAGCAGCCAAACGATCCAGGGGATCAGATTGTTC. This gives the protein CASSQTIQGIRLF.